The next 30 T cell receptor beta chains were all read from a single sample in a study of Graves' ophthalmopathy and Graves' hyperthyroidism. Beta-chain TCR CDR3 regions were amplified from RNA transcripts. The authors performed first-round RT-PCR with HTBI primers and then a second-round multiplex PCR. Using its own MiXCR run on the multiplex PCR reads, TCRdb lists one record per CDR3 protein. The sample shows 900,000 to 1,200,000 distinct CDR3 sequences, approximately 35% of them seen only once. The sample comprised peripheral blood or thyroid tissue (not recorded which). These receptors were obtained from an adult man with Graves' hyperthyroidism.

This chain uses TRBV6-5 with TRBJ2-7; D is perhaps TRBD2 (6 bases). Germline CDR1 MNHEY, CDR2 SVGAGI. V was cut by 7 bases and J by 3 bases, with 13 bases left in between. This CDR3 has 13 amino acids. The CDR3 sequence is CASNRDLDYEQYF. CDR3 sequence (DNA): TGTGCCAGCAACCGGGACTTAGACTACGAGCAGTACTTC.

This clonotype was seen repeatedly, ten times or more. Sequence at one end of the junction differs from germline and may be a read error. The chain joins TRBV5-1 to TRBJ2-7; 7 bases are a match to TRBD1. This CDR3 is built from 14 residues. The germline V gene encodes CDR1 SGHRS and CDR2 YFSETQ. CDR3 sequence: CASSPGQSSYEQYF. Here the CDR3 DNA reads TGTGCCAGCAGCCCGGGACAGAGCTCCTACGAGCAGTACTTC.

The chain is built from TRBV12-3 or TRBV12-4 and TRBJ1-5, with D maybe TRBD1 (5 bases). V was clipped by 5 bases and J by 11 bases, with 25 bases between them. The CDR3 runs to 16 residues. The CDR3 sequence is CASSQGTSGSKGTQHF. The CDR3 nucleotides are TGTGCCAGCAGTCAAGGGACTAGCGGGAGTAAGGGGACCCAGCATTTT.

The chain is built from TRBV29-1 and TRBJ2-5; the D gene is possibly TRBD2 (7 bases). Deletions cut 6 bases from V and 9 bases from J, with 20 bases between. CDR1 and CDR2 (germline): SQVTM, ANQGSEA. This CDR3 has 13 residues. This CDR3 reads CSVRGGDNQPQYF. The CDR3 DNA reads as TGCAGCGTCAGGGGAGGGGACAATCAGCCCCAGTACTTC.

V usage is TRBV15 and J usage is TRBJ1-5, with D maybe TRBD1 (6 bases). Germline values: CDR1 LNHNV, CDR2 YYDKDF (reference sequence). The CDR3 is made up of 15 amino acids. Trimming cost V 3 bases and J 5 bases, with 14 bases left between them. CDR3 loop: CATSSYGGAHQPQHF. CDR3 coding DNA: TGTGCCACCAGCAGTTACGGGGGCGCACATCAGCCCCAGCATTTT.

The V call is TRBV6-2 or TRBV6-3, the J call TRBJ2-7; no clear D gene. Germline values: CDR1 MNHEY, CDR2 SVGEGT. V was clipped by 3 bases and J by 0 bases, with 12 bases between them. The CDR3 consists of 15 residues. The CDR3 region has the DNA TGTGCCAGCAGTTATAAGACACCAGGCTCCTACGAGCAGTACTTC. Translated: CASSYKTPGSYEQYF.

The chain combines TRBV10-3 with TRBJ2-7, with TRBD2 matching 7 bases. Matching the DNA end better, TRBJ2-1 makes the J call doubtful. The CDR3 has 12 amino acids. The germline V gene has CDR1 ENHRY and CDR2 SYGVKD. The CDR3 bases are TGTGCCATCAGTGACGCGGGAGATGAGCAGTTCTTC. Protein product: CAISDAGDEQFF.

The J gene is TRBJ1-2, the V gene TRBV7-9; TRBD1 is a possible D gene (5 bases). The CDR3 is 15 residues long. Germline V CDR1 and CDR2: SEHNR, FQNEAQ (reference sequence). V lost 0 bases and J 3 bases, leaving 11 bases between the germline ends. The CDR3 region has the DNA TGTGCCAGCAGCTTAGCTGTGGGGGTTTACTATGGCTACACCTTC. Its protein is CASSLAVGVYYGYTF.

V usage is TRBV20-1 and J usage is TRBJ1-5, with D possibly matching TRBD1 (5 bases). Germline lookup yields CDR1 DFQATT and CDR2 SNEGSKA (reference sequence). V was cut by 6 bases and J by 0 bases, with 21 bases left in between. This CDR3 contains 17 residues. CDR3 amino acids: CSAEDTIQEYSNQPQHF. The CDR3 nucleotides read TGCAGTGCAGAGGACACGATACAAGAGTATAGCAATCAGCCCCAGCATTTT.

The sample holds a few counts of this clonotype. The chain has TRBV12-3 or TRBV12-4 and TRBJ2-7; the match to TRBD2 covers 10 bases. The CDR3 length is 13 residues. V gave up 3 bases and J gave up 5 bases; unmatched junction bases: 1. In DNA, the CDR3 is TGTGCCAGCAGTTTGGGACTAGCGAACGAGCAGTACTTC. Amino acids: CASSLGLANEQYF.

The chain uses TRBV10-3 and TRBJ2-5; possibly TRBD1 or TRBD2 for D (6 bases each). This CDR3 is built from 15 residues. Germline assignment: CDR1 ENHRY and CDR2 SYGVKD. V was cut by 7 bases and J by 7 bases, with 22 bases left in between. CDR3 amino acids: CAINAFEGGEATQYF. The CDR3 DNA is TGTGCCATCAACGCCTTCGAGGGGGGAGAGGCGACCCAGTACTTC.

This rearrangement joins TRBV7-2 to TRBJ2-5; D may be TRBD2 (5 bases). The CDR3 is 15 amino acids. Germline V gives CDR1 SGHTA, CDR2 FQGNSA. V lost 1 base and J 3 bases, leaving 12 bases between the germline ends. The CDR3 DNA reads TGTGCCAGCAGCTTAGATATGAGGCGGGAAGAGACCCAGTACTTC. Translation: CASSLDMRREETQYF.

As for this clonotype: The junction shows a germline mismatch at one end, possibly a read error. The chain couples TRBV10-3 to TRBJ1-2, with D uncertain. The CDR3 is 16 residues long. CDR1 and CDR2 from the germline V gene are ENHRY and SYGVKD. Here the CDR3 DNA reads TGTGCCAGCAGTTACCAAACCGAGAGAACACCCTATGGCTACACCTTC. Amino acids: CASSYQTERTPYGYTF.

This clonotype was found many times. This rearrangement joins TRBV20-1 to TRBJ1-4; no definite D call. Germline CDR1 and CDR2: DFQATT and SNEGSKA (reference sequence). Trimming removed 0 bases at V and 3 bases at J, with 11 bases between. The CDR3 spans 15 residues. This chain's CDR3 is CSARDPRISNEKLFF. Written as DNA, the CDR3 is TGCAGTGCTAGAGATCCAAGGATTTCTAATGAAAAACTGTTTTTT.

The chain has TRBV24-1 and TRBJ2-5; D is unclear. The germline CDR1 and CDR2 sequences are KGHDR and SFDVKD. The CDR3 consists of 13 residues. In nucleotides, the CDR3 is TGTGCTAGAGATTGGCAGTCCCAAGAGACCCAGTACTTC. Its protein product is CARDWQSQETQYF.

Only a few counts were recorded for this clonotype. The V gene is TRBV28, the J gene TRBJ1-1; D ambiguous. CDR1 and CDR2 from the germline V gene are MDHEN and SYDVKM. The germline V and J ends were trimmed by 7 bases and 9 bases, with 9 bases remaining between them. This CDR3 is 10 amino acids long. The CDR3 spells CASTGLQAFF. The CDR3 DNA reads TGTGCCAGCACCGGTCTTCAAGCTTTCTTT.

This sequence joins TRBV7-9 and TRBJ1-4; 7 nucleotides line up with TRBD1. CDR1 SEHNR and CDR2 FQNEAQ come from the germline V gene (reference sequence). The CDR3 runs to 16 residues. V lost 5 bases to trimming and J lost 7 bases; unmatched junction nucleotides: 13. The CDR3 nucleotides are TGTGCCAGCAGCCACAAAGTAGGGACAGCGGTTGAAAAACTGTTTTTT. It yields the protein CASSHKVGTAVEKLFF.

The rearrangement joins TRBV7-9 to TRBJ2-5, with D perhaps TRBD2 (6 bases). This CDR3 has 19 residues. The V end was cut by 0 bases, the J end by 5 bases, with 25 bases between. Per the germline V gene, CDR1 is SEHNR and CDR2 is FQNEAQ (reference sequence). The CDR3 sequence is CASSLAEGRRGILMETQYF. The CDR3 nucleotides read TGTGCCAGCAGCTTAGCAGAGGGGCGTCGCGGGATATTGATGGAGACCCAGTACTTC.

CDR3 coding DNA: TGTGCCAGCAGTTACGACCTCGGGGACACTGAAGCTTTCTTT. Translated, it gives CASSYDLGDTEAFF. The chain uses TRBV6-5 and TRBJ1-1; no clear D gene. This CDR3 is 14 amino acids long. Germline lookup yields CDR1 MNHEY and CDR2 SVGAGI. Deletions cut 2 bases from V and 3 bases from J, with 10 bases between.

This clonotype appeared a few times. The chain joins TRBV13 to TRBJ1-2; perhaps TRBD1 as D (6 bases). Germline V gene lookup returns CDR1 PRHDT and CDR2 FYEKMQ (reference sequence). The V end lost 3 bases, the J end lost 2 bases, and 19 bases lay between the germline ends. CDR3 length equals 17 residues. The DNA of the CDR3 is TGTGCCAGCAGCTTGAATCCCGGGACACCACTAAACTATGGCTACACCTTC. Its translation is CASSLNPGTPLNYGYTF.

This clonotype was picked up many times. The chain combines TRBV7-8 with TRBJ1-1; 8 bases fit TRBD1. The CDR3 consists of 15 residues. V was pared by 5 bases and J by 3 bases, with 8 bases of the junction left unmatched. The germline V gene encodes CDR1 SGHVS and CDR2 FQNEAQ. For the CDR3, the DNA is TGTGCCAGCAGCACCCGGGACAGGTTCCACACTGAAGCTTTCTTT. Protein: CASSTRDRFHTEAFF.

The count of this clonotype is one. The chain is built from TRBV2 and TRBJ2-5, with D possibly called TRBD1 or TRBD2 (6 bases each). The germline CDR1 and CDR2 sequences are SNHLY and FYNNEI. This CDR3 contains 14 residues. Trimming took off 6 bases at V and 5 bases at J, with 16 bases between the two ends. The CDR3 region has the DNA TGTGCCAGCAGCGGACAAAGGGGGGTGGAGACCCAGTACTTC. Translating it yields CASSGQRGVETQYF.

This clonotype was detected only a few times. J is TRBJ1-3 and V is TRBV4-3; D is perhaps TRBD1 (5 bases). Germline CDR1 LGHNA, CDR2 YSLEER. The CDR3 loop spans 16 amino acids. Trimming removed 3 bases from V and 1 base from J, with 13 bases in between. Here the CDR3 reads CASSQDGAWSGNTIYF. CDR3 DNA: TGCGCCAGCAGCCAGGACGGGGCCTGGTCTGGAAACACCATATATTTT.

This clonotype was seen at least ten times. V is TRBV7-2 and J is TRBJ2-2; D may correspond to TRBD1 or TRBD2 (5 bases each). The CDR3 spans 15 residues. The V and J ends lost 2 bases and 5 bases respectively, with 12 bases between them. Germline CDR1 reads SGHTA; CDR2 reads FQGNSA. CDR3 in DNA: TGTGCCAGCAGCTTATGGGGGTTGGTGACCGGGGAGCTGTTTTTT. Amino acid sequence: CASSLWGLVTGELFF.

The gene calls are TRBV20-1 and TRBJ1-5; D might be TRBD1 (6 bases). The V gene lost 6 bases and the J gene lost 5 bases, with 17 bases spanning the gap. The CDR3 extends over 14 amino acids. The germline V gene has CDR1 DFQATT and CDR2 SNEGSKA (reference sequence). CDR3 DNA sequence: TGCAGTGCCTCCCCGGGGGGGCTCCATCAGCCCCAGCATTTT. This translates into CSASPGGLHQPQHF.

The genes are TRBV10-2 and TRBJ2-7; D may match TRBD1 or TRBD2 (5 bases each). V was clipped by 3 bases and J by 3 bases, with 15 bases between them. CDR3 length: 15 residues. Germline assignment: CDR1 WSHSY and CDR2 SAAADI. The CDR3 region has the DNA TGCGCCAGCAGTGACTCCGGGACCCCGCACTACGAGCAGTACTTC. This encodes CASSDSGTPHYEQYF.

The J gene is TRBJ2-7, the V gene TRBV9; maybe TRBD2 (5 bases). Germline V gives CDR1 SGDLS, CDR2 YYNGEE. The V gene lost 6 bases and the J gene lost 7 bases, with 14 bases spanning the gap. The CDR3 runs 12 residues. As DNA, the CDR3 is TGTGCCAGCAAGGGCGTTGGAGGTGAGCAGTACTTC. It specifies CASKGVGGEQYF.

Of note for this clonotype: A read error may be the cause here, since a much bigger clone is one base away. The V and J genes are TRBV10-3 and TRBJ2-7; D gene unclear. Trimming took off 11 bases at V and 9 bases at J, with 23 bases between the two ends. The CDR3 extends over 13 amino acids. The V gene's germline CDR1 is ENHRY and CDR2 SYGVKD. The CDR3, as DNA: TGTGCCGGCAGCCAAGTGGGCAGACTGGGGCAGTACTTC. Protein product: CAGSQVGRLGQYF.

This chain links TRBV5-6 with TRBJ2-7; weak D call: TRBD1 (5 bases). The CDR3 length is 14 residues. Germline V gene lookup returns CDR1 SGHDT and CDR2 YYEEEE. Trimming took off 0 bases at V and 8 bases at J, with 15 bases between the two ends. CDR3 coding DNA: TGTGCCAGCAGCTTGGCTGGGGCAGGGTGGAAGCAGTACTTC. Translation gives CASSLAGAGWKQYF.

This clonotype was seen ten or more times. The rearrangement uses TRBV20-1 and TRBJ2-7; 9 nucleotides agree with TRBD1. CDR1 and CDR2 (germline): DFQATT, SNEGSKA (reference sequence). V was pared by 3 bases and J by 3 bases, with 12 bases of the junction left unmatched. CDR3 length equals 16 residues. The CDR3 coding sequence is TGCAGTGCTAGTAGGATCGGCGGGACAGGGATCTACGAGCAGTACTTC. It translates to CSASRIGGTGIYEQYF.